The 6 T cell receptor beta chains below were found in one sample sequenced in a study of Graves' ophthalmopathy and Graves' hyperthyroidism. From RNA, the CDR3 regions of TCR beta chains were amplified and sequenced. A first-round RT-PCR used HTBI primers, followed by a second-round multiplex PCR. TCRdb reprocessed the multiplex PCR reads with MiXCR, giving one entry per CDR3 protein. The sample contains a few hundred thousand distinct CDR3 sequences, roughly 16% of which appear only once. The sequencing input was peripheral blood. Receptors were obtained from an adult man with Graves' ophthalmopathy.

This clonotype was picked up one time. The junction does not match germline at one end; this may be a read error. The V gene is TRBV15, the J gene TRBJ2-2; a weak D match, TRBD1 (6 bases). There are 16 residues in the CDR3. Germline CDR1 and CDR2: LNHNV and YYDKDF (reference sequence). The DNA for the CDR3 is TGTGCCACCAGCGGTTGGGACATGTCGAACACCGGGGAGCTGTCTTTT. Protein: CATSGWDMSNTGELSF.

At least ten counts were recorded for this clonotype. The chain couples TRBV6-2 or TRBV6-3 to TRBJ1-1; D not resolved. Germline loops: CDR1 MNHEY, CDR2 SVGEGT. The CDR3 is made up of 14 amino acids. Trimming stripped 6 bases from V and 4 bases from J, with 15 bases between. The CDR3 here is CASSYGSGITEAFF. The CDR3 coding sequence is TGTGCCAGCAGCTACGGATCCGGGATCACTGAAGCTTTCTTT.

This clonotype was counted many times. The chain uses TRBV6-2 or TRBV6-3 and TRBJ1-6; 9 bases line up with TRBD1. Germline CDR1 and CDR2: MNHEY and SVGEGT. This CDR3 is built from 15 residues. After removal of 6 bases from V and 7 bases from J, the junction contained 7 bases not matched to a gene. The DNA of the CDR3 is TGTGCCAGCAGACCCTTTGACAGGGGGAATTCACCCCTCCACTTT. Translated, it gives CASRPFDRGNSPLHF.

This clonotype appeared many times. The rearrangement joins TRBV6-1 to TRBJ2-5; 14 positions match TRBD2. Germline-derived CDR1 and CDR2 are MNHNS and SASEGT. V trimming: 5 bases; J trimming: 4 bases; junction bases outside the gene matches: 3. This CDR3 is 15 amino acids long. CDR3 sequence (DNA): TGTGCCAGCAGTCAGGGACTAGCGGGAGCAGAGACCCAGTACTTC. Translation: CASSQGLAGAETQYF.

This clonotype came up many times. The chain joins TRBV30 to TRBJ2-7; D might be TRBD1 (6 bases). Looked up from germline, CDR1 is GTSNPN and CDR2 is SVGIG (reference sequence). Trimming pared 4 bases from V and 5 bases from J, leaving 9 bases between. The CDR3 covers 11 residues. The CDR3 DNA reads TGTGCCTGGAACAGGGCCCACGAGCAGTACTTC. Amino acids: CAWNRAHEQYF.

The CDR3 DNA is TGCAGTGCTAGAGATCTGGTAGCGGGAGGGCATCGGGGCGAGCAGTACTTC. It yields the protein CSARDLVAGGHRGEQYF. The chain joins TRBV20-1 to TRBJ2-5, with 11 bases matching TRBD2. The tail of the sequence fits TRBJ2-7 better, so the J call may be wrong. CDR1 and CDR2 from the germline V gene are DFQATT and SNEGSKA (reference sequence). This CDR3 spans 17 amino acids.